The clone carrying this TCR beta chain was counted ten times or more. Building of the TCR beta libraries involved iRepertoire HTBI primers and Arm-PCR of CDR3 regions. In TCRdb, the multiplex PCR reads were re-called with MiXCR into one record per CDR3 protein. The sample shows more than 400,000 distinct CDR3 sequences, around 15% of them seen only once. This sample is drawn from a study of regulatory T cells in long-lasting Graves disease. Germline V gives CDR1 MNHEY, CDR2 SMNVEV (reference sequence). CDR3 length: 16 amino acids. Trimming took off 5 bases at V and 8 bases at J, with 24 bases between the two ends. The sample's time point: newly diagnosed GD, antithyroid drugs for less than 3 months. Following extraction of RNA from PBMCs, that RNA was used to make the TCR library. The same sample was also studied in work on T cells in Graves' hyperthyroidism and ophthalmopathy.

The source was peripheral blood mononuclear cells (PBMCs), collected at new diagnosis, from a patient treated with antithyroid drugs. The chain combines TRBV27 with TRBJ1-2; D is possibly TRBD1 (6 bases). This clonotype originated in a man aged 35 to 55 with Graves disease. As DNA, the CDR3 is TGTGCCAGCAGTCCTCGCCCGAGCAGGGGCGAAGACGGCTACACCTTC. Translating gives CASSPRPSRGEDGYTF.